Sequencing of this T cell receptor (beta chain) was carried out in a study of monozygotic twins with cystic fibrosis (dated by TCRdb to the early 2020s). About the full investigation: Barcoded libraries were prepared with about 15 PCR cycles from three micrograms of fragmented DNA. Made up mostly of children and adolescents, the cohort included ten female and six male twin pairs ranging in age from roughly 2.0 to 40 years, with a median of about 9.2 years. TCR beta repertoires were compared within and between 16 monozygotic twin pairs with cystic fibrosis so that genetic influence on V and J gene usage could be assessed. Data for three of the twin pairs had been reported earlier in a different context. On the day blood was drawn, the twins' weight-for-height and FEVPerc (FEV1 disease centile) were ranked against those of the 1,060 cohort participants. On the study overall, not on this receptor specifically: V gene usage was most similar to the co-twin in 13 of 16 pairs, and J usage was most similar to the co-twin in 8 of 16 pairs, which suggests genetic constraints. Simpson clonality was generally low (median about 0.009), suggesting a naive-dominated repertoire, with higher clonality in the most severely affected patients. Significantly higher nucleotide-identical clonotype sharing was observed within monozygotic CF twin pairs than between unrelated CF individuals (P = 0.000026, Mann-Whitney). No association turned up between shared CDR3 numbers and age, concordance or disease severity, and the cohort was small.

The twin pairs came from the European Cystic Fibrosis Twin and Sibling Study Cohort, a cohort that recruited patients from 170 or so CF clinics across 14 European countries. Zygosity and CFTR genotype were confirmed in-house, and zygosity was tested by multiplex PCR of nine short tandem repeat loci. Peripheral blood was sampled from each twin, and clinical parameters were recorded on the day of blood sampling. Genomic DNA was isolated from peripheral blood cells with phenol/chloroform and kept in TE buffer at 4 degrees C. In regard to this clone: What this receptor recognizes is not known. Base-call qualities are not available, and no considerably larger clone is one nucleotide away.

Here V drops 5 bases and J drops 1 base, and the junction holds 4 bases not matched to any gene. Per the germline V gene, MNHNS is the CDR1 and SASEGT is the CDR2. Its CDR3 holds 15 amino acids, cysteine through phenylalanine. Only the CDR3 part of the read is kept: 45 bases, read in frame from the first base. Following the manufacturer's instructions, the researchers used the immunoSEQ immune profiling system to amplify TCR beta CDR3 regions via multiplex PCR. An Illumina NextSeq system was used to carry out the sequencing. On the study's bioinformatics: The immunoSEQ Analyzer platform handled processing of the sequence data, and clonality was calculated by taking the square root of Simpson's index of productive rearrangements. Similarity in V and J usage was measured by Jensen-Shannon distance, and OLGA was used to compute CDR3 generation probabilities. Shared CDR3 sequences were searched in the immuneACCESS database (August 2020) and in VDJdb (December 2020). In its TCRdb copy, this immuneACCESS table keeps in-frame sequences only and misses some clones. Where compared with another copy, unresolved V genes explain less than half of these, and the others have no known cause. The V and J calls and clone size are taken from that table; D and trimming were inferred from the DNA. The sample table lists 25,000 to 30,000 clones, about 96% of them with a count of one. In total, the top ten clones hold 2.5% to 3% of the sample.

The chain was built from TRBV6-1 and TRBJ1-1; 10 middle bases align to TRBD1. This TCR derives from a girl aged 2 to 9 with cystic fibrosis. Input material: blood. The base sequence is TGTGCCAGCAGTTCCCGGGACAGGGGGAACACTGAAGCTTTCTTT. This codes for CASSSRDRGNTEAFF.